This passage covers 30 T cell receptor beta chains from one sample sequenced in a study of CD8+ T cells in alopecia areata. RNA extraction and reverse transcription yielded cDNA as sequencing template. The method was immunoSEQ multiplex PCR; TCRdb's version includes in-frame clones alone and lacks a portion of them. Here the sample spans approximately 150,000 clones, roughly 60% being singletons. The source material was CD4+ T cells sorted from blood. Every receptor here comes from a human donor in good health.

The J gene is TRBJ2-7, the V gene TRBV11-2; 11 bases fit TRBD1. The junction had 10 bases not matched to a gene; V was cut back by 5 bases and J by 7 bases. This CDR3 contains 15 residues. Germline V gives CDR1 SGHAT, CDR2 FQNNGV. CDR3 nucleotides: TGTGCCAGCAGCGCCAGGCGGGACAGGGGGAAAGAGCAGTACTTC. Translation gives CASSARRDRGKEQYF. Full variable domain (missing parts from reference TRBV11-2 and TRBJ2-7): EAGVAQSPRYKIIEKRQSVAFWCNPISGHATLYWYQQILGQGPKLLIQFQNNGVVDDSQLPKDRFSAERLKGVDSTLKIQPAKLEDSAVYLCASSARRDRGKEQYFGPGTRLTVT.

The chain carries TRBV7-2 and TRBJ2-3; D possibly uses TRBD1 or TRBD2 (5 bases each). CDR3 size: 16 residues. V lost 2 bases to trimming and J lost 2 bases, with 14 bases between them. Germline V lookup: CDR1 SGHTA, CDR2 FQGNSA. CDR3 residues: CASSLFGGEITDTQYF. For the CDR3, the DNA is TGTGCCAGCAGCTTATTTGGGGGTGAAATCACAGATACGCAGTATTTT.

This clone has only a few counts. The chain recombines TRBV14 with TRBJ2-1; TRBD1 matches 9 bases. The junction had 9 bases not matched to a gene; V was cut back by 4 bases and J by 2 bases. Germline V CDR1 and CDR2: SGHDN, FVKESK. The CDR3 covers 17 residues. CDR3 sequence: CASSLSPGQGPYNEQFF. For the CDR3, the DNA is TGTGCCAGCAGCCTTAGTCCGGGACAGGGCCCCTACAATGAGCAGTTCTTC.

This clone was seen a few times. The V and J genes are TRBV10-3 and TRBJ2-5, with D perhaps being TRBD1 or TRBD2 (5 bases each). From germline, CDR1 is ENHRY and CDR2 SYGVKD. V was cut by 5 bases and J by 1 base, with 8 bases left in between. CDR3 length: 13 amino acids. The CDR3 protein is CAISKGTQETQYF. The CDR3 nucleotides read TGTGCCATCAGTAAGGGGACCCAAGAGACCCAGTACTTC.

This chain links TRBV28 with TRBJ2-4; 7 positions agree with TRBD2. This CDR3 is built from 19 residues. CDR1 is MDHEN and CDR2 is SYDVKM in the germline V gene. The V segment lost 6 bases and the J segment 0 bases; nucleotides outside the gene matches: 17. The CDR3 here is CASSPPVWREKLAKNIQYF. DNA of the CDR3: TGTGCCAGCAGCCCCCCCGTCTGGCGGGAGAAATTAGCCAAAAACATTCAGTACTTC.

J is TRBJ2-1 and V is TRBV5-4; D perhaps matches TRBD1 (6 bases). Germline assignment: CDR1 SGHNT and CDR2 YYREEE (reference sequence). This CDR3 contains 15 residues. Trimming removed 7 bases from V and 1 base from J, with 15 bases in between. The CDR3 DNA follows: TGTGCCAGCGCCCCTAGGGGGTCTTCCTACAATGAGCAGTTCTTC. Its translation: CASAPRGSSYNEQFF.

The rearrangement joins TRBV29-1 to TRBJ1-1, with D unclear. V shed 5 bases and J shed 1 base, with 14 bases lying between them. The CDR3 loop spans 14 amino acids. Germline V lookup: CDR1 SQVTM, CDR2 ANQGSEA. CDR3 protein: CSVLEPMRNTEAFF. Here the CDR3 DNA reads TGCAGCGTTCTAGAACCTATGAGGAACACTGAAGCTTTCTTT.

The chain recombines TRBV11-2 with TRBJ2-5; 7 nucleotides agree with TRBD2. The germline CDR1 and CDR2 sequences are SGHAT and FQNNGV. CDR3 length: 13 residues. With 1 base clipped from V and 5 bases from J, the junction kept 1 base outside the gene matches. Here the CDR3 reads CASSLAGRETQYF. The CDR3 nucleotides read TGTGCCAGCAGCTTAGCCGGGAGGGAGACCCAGTACTTC.

The chain couples TRBV6-5 to TRBJ2-1, with 9 nucleotides matching TRBD1. V shed 2 bases, J shed 5 bases, and the junction held 4 bases outside the gene matches. Looked up from germline, CDR1 is MNHEY and CDR2 is SVGAGI. This CDR3 is built from 15 residues. The DNA of the CDR3 is TGTGCCAGCAGTTACGACAGGGGGAACAACAATGAGCAGTTCTTC. It specifies CASSYDRGNNNEQFF.

This clone is judged medium-sized. The CDR3 here is CASSQDWGTEAFF. CDR3 coding DNA: TGTGCCAGCAGCCAAGATTGGGGCACTGAAGCTTTCTTT. The chain has TRBV14 and TRBJ1-1; D is unresolved. Germline values: CDR1 SGHDN, CDR2 FVKESK. The CDR3 consists of 13 residues. The ends were cut back, 0 bases at V and 4 bases at J, with 6 bases in the middle.

Only a few counts were recorded for this clone. The chain employs TRBV5-5 and TRBJ1-2, with D unclear. This CDR3 region has 11 residues. Germline V gene data show CDR1 as SGHKS and CDR2 as YYEKEE (reference sequence). Trimming removed 3 bases from V and 0 bases from J, with 0 bases in between. The CDR3: CASSSNYGYTF. Written as DNA, the CDR3 is TGTGCCAGCAGCTCTAACTATGGCTACACCTTC.

The CDR3 nucleotides read TGTGCCTGGAGACCCAGTAATGAAAAACTGTTTTTT. This codes for CAWRPSNEKLFF. The rearrangement links TRBV30 to TRBJ1-4; D is unclear. Germline V gives CDR1 GTSNPN, CDR2 SVGIG (reference sequence). The CDR3 is 12 amino acids. V was trimmed by 3 bases and J by 4 bases, leaving 6 bases between them.

This sequence joins TRBV9 and TRBJ2-5; the match to TRBD2 covers 14 bases. This CDR3 comprises 18 residues. V dropped 0 bases and J dropped 4; count of bases not matched to a gene: 8. CDR1 and CDR2 (germline): SGDLS, YYNGEE. The DNA for the CDR3 is TGTGCCAGCAGCGTAGGAGGCGGAGGACTAGCGGGAGGAGAGACCCAGTACTTC. As protein: CASSVGGGGLAGGETQYF.

V and J are TRBV4-1 and TRBJ2-1; 10 bases are shared with TRBD2. CDR3 size: 16 residues. CDR1 and CDR2 (germline): MGHRA, YSYEKL. The trim removed 1 base at V and 5 bases at J, leaving 5 bases unmatched. CDR3: CASSQGRLAGDNEQFF. The CDR3 DNA reads TGCGCCAGCAGCCAAGGAAGGCTAGCGGGAGACAATGAGCAGTTCTTC.

This clone was counted a few times. This chain links TRBV9 with TRBJ1-5; D is perhaps TRBD1 (5 bases). Germline V gives CDR1 SGDLS, CDR2 YYNGEE. This CDR3 region has 13 residues. V lost 7 bases and J lost 3, with 11 bases in between. The CDR3 is CASPCRDNQPQHF. DNA for the CDR3: TGTGCCAGCCCGTGCAGGGACAATCAGCCCCAGCATTTT.

The chain employs TRBV30 and TRBJ1-1; D unclear. CDR3 length equals 13 residues. The germline V gene has CDR1 GTSNPN and CDR2 SVGIG (reference sequence). The ends were cut back, 0 bases at V and 3 bases at J, with 8 bases in the middle. The CDR3 DNA reads as TGTGCCTGGAGTGTACAGATTCACACTGAAGCTTTCTTT. It encodes CAWSVQIHTEAFF.

The chain couples TRBV15 to TRBJ2-6; D possibly corresponds to TRBD2 (6 bases). Trimming left V 1 base short and J 2 bases short, with 18 bases between. Germline V gene sequence: CDR1 LNHNV, CDR2 YYDKDF (reference sequence). CDR3 length: 19 amino acids. CDR3 region: CATSRVIPGLTAGANVLTF. The CDR3 bases are TGTGCCACCAGCAGAGTTATACCGGGACTTACGGCTGGGGCCAACGTCCTGACTTTC.

This clone was seen only a few times. The V and J genes are TRBV29-1 and TRBJ2-1, with TRBD1 as a possible D gene (5 bases). This CDR3 is built from 12 residues. Germline CDR1 SQVTM, CDR2 ANQGSEA. The germline V and J ends were trimmed by 2 bases and 7 bases, with 9 bases remaining between them. Here the CDR3 DNA reads TGCAGCGTTGAACGACAGCTTAATGAGCAGTTCTTC. The encoded protein is CSVERQLNEQFF.

This clone was recorded many times. The rearrangement joins TRBV6-5 to TRBJ2-7; D gene uncertain. CDR1 and CDR2 from the germline V gene are MNHEY and SVGAGI. This CDR3 comprises 11 residues. V was trimmed by 5 bases and J by 3 bases, leaving 5 bases between them. The CDR3 loop reads CASSDIYEQYF. The CDR3 nucleotides read TGTGCCAGCAGTGACATCTACGAGCAGTACTTC.

This chain uses TRBV29-1 with TRBJ2-5; D is unresolved. Between the trimmed V and J ends, which lost 3 bases and 5 bases, there was a span of 4 bases. The germline gives CDR1 SQVTM, CDR2 ANQGSEA. The CDR3 spans 10 residues. The CDR3 DNA is TGCAGCGTTGATCCCGAGACCCAGTACTTC. Encoded protein: CSVDPETQYF.

The chain recombines TRBV5-6 with TRBJ2-7, with D possibly TRBD2 on 5 matching bases. The CDR3 extends over 13 amino acids. With 1 base removed from V and 4 bases from J, the gap between germline ends came to 9 bases. CDR1 SGHDT and CDR2 YYEEEE come from the germline V gene. CDR3 sequence (DNA): TGTGCCAGCAGCTTGCCTAGAGGGTACGAGCAGTACTTC. This gives the protein CASSLPRGYEQYF.

Many counts were recorded for this clone. The chain employs TRBV27 and TRBJ2-1; possibly TRBD2 for D (6 bases). CDR3 length equals 17 residues. The germline V gene encodes CDR1 MNHEY and CDR2 SMNVEV (reference sequence). V gave up 6 bases and J gave up 0 bases, with 18 bases separating them. The CDR3 sequence is CASSPKALASSYNEQFF. In nucleotides, the CDR3 is TGTGCCAGCAGCCCGAAGGCGCTAGCGAGCTCCTACAATGAGCAGTTCTTC.

The gene calls are TRBV5-1 and TRBJ2-3; unclear D gene. CDR1 SGHRS and CDR2 YFSETQ come from the germline V gene. This CDR3 spans 14 amino acids. The V gene lost 0 bases and the J gene lost 2 bases, with 7 bases spanning the gap. The CDR3 sequence: CASSLAPTTDTQYF. The CDR3 nucleotides are TGCGCCAGCAGCTTGGCCCCTACCACAGATACGCAGTATTTT.

The genes are TRBV6-5 and TRBJ1-4; TRBD1 agrees at 8 bases. CDR1 and CDR2 (germline): MNHEY, SVGAGI. The ends lost 6 bases at V and 5 bases at J; junction bases unmatched: 8. The CDR3 extends over 15 amino acids. The DNA for the CDR3 is TGTGCCAGCAGCTGGGGACAGGACAGAAATGAAAAACTGTTTTTT. It is translated as CASSWGQDRNEKLFF.

The chain recombines TRBV6-5 with TRBJ2-5, with D hard to call. The germline V and J ends were trimmed by 11 bases and 2 bases, with 12 bases remaining between them. The CDR3 covers 12 residues. Germline V gene lookup returns CDR1 MNHEY and CDR2 SVGAGI. CDR3 loop: CAASRAQETQYF. CDR3 coding DNA: TGTGCCGCGTCTAGGGCTCAAGAGACCCAGTACTTC.

This clone was counted between two and nine times. The rearrangement joins TRBV10-3 to TRBJ2-1; 9 bases line up with TRBD2. After removal of 7 bases from V and 6 bases from J, the junction contained 13 bases not matched to a gene. Germline CDR1 is ENHRY and CDR2 is SYGVKD. The CDR3 consists of 16 residues. The CDR3 spells CAITPRGGRASNEQFF. Here the CDR3 DNA reads TGTGCCATCACCCCCAGGGGCGGGAGGGCCTCCAATGAGCAGTTCTTC.

This chain links TRBV5-1 with TRBJ2-4; D possibly corresponds to TRBD1 (5 bases). Germline V gene data show CDR1 as SGHRS and CDR2 as YFSETQ. This CDR3 is built from 18 residues. With 5 bases removed from V and 1 base from J, the gap between germline ends came to 22 bases. DNA of the CDR3: TGCGCCAGCAGTGTCATTTCCGGAGCAGGGCTGGCCAAAAACATTCAGTACTTC. This gives the protein CASSVISGAGLAKNIQYF.

In DNA form, the CDR3 reads TGTGCCAGCAGTGACAAGCGGCAAGGGGGTGAGCAGTTCTTC. This codes for CASSDKRQGGEQFF. V gene TRBV2 combines with J gene TRBJ2-1; D is possibly TRBD1 (6 bases). From germline, CDR1 is SNHLY and CDR2 FYNNEI. V lost 3 bases and J lost 9, with 15 bases in between. The CDR3 loop spans 14 amino acids.

This clone has just one count. This chain links TRBV14 with TRBJ2-1, with D unclear. This CDR3 has 11 amino acids. Germline-derived CDR1 and CDR2 are SGHDN and FVKESK. With 4 bases removed from V and 11 bases from J, the gap between germline ends came to 9 bases. The CDR3 coding sequence is TGTGCCAGCAGCCCCGGCTGGAAGCAGTTCTTC. This codes for CASSPGWKQFF.

This clone appeared once. This chain uses TRBV11-2 with TRBJ2-5; the D is unclear. In germline, CDR1 is SGHAT, CDR2 FQNNGV. Trimming shortened V by 5 bases and J by 3 bases, and 10 bases separated the two germline ends. The CDR3 contains 13 residues. CDR3 nucleotide sequence: TGTGCCAGCAGCCGCCTCGAGGAAGAGACCCAGTACTTC. Its protein product is CASSRLEEETQYF.